The clone carrying this T cell receptor (beta chain) was counted once. Generated by immunoSEQ multiplex PCR, the TCRdb table keeps only in-frame clones and is missing some. The profile shows 30,000 to 40,000 clones, under 95% of them singletons. The CDR3 contains 13 residues. V lost 7 bases to trimming and J lost 4 bases, with 13 bases between them. Germline CDR1 reads MNHEY; CDR2 reads SVGAGI. This sample was taken from a study of control samples from healthy donors and cancer patients. This receptor was identified in a man aged 35 to 55 with colorectal cancer. Input material: PBMCs. The chain employs TRBV6-5 and TRBJ1-2; TRBD1 might be the D (6 bases). The CDR3 DNA reads as TGTGCCAGCATGTGGGGGGGCAGCTATGGCTACACCTTC. Its translation is CASMWGGSYGYTF.